These 16 T cell receptor beta chains share one sample of origin, sequenced in a study of PD-1 blockade in classical Hodgkin lymphoma (dated by TCRdb to about 2020). The time point label for this specimen denotes: cycle 4 day 1 (C4D1), after more than five weeks of nivolumab. Relapse after autologous stem cell transplantation had occurred in all trial patients, and cohorts A, B and C were distinguished by prior brentuximab vedotin exposure. Libraries came from the immunoSEQ multiplex PCR assay. TCRdb provides this immuneACCESS table in a form limited to in-frame rearrangements. Some clones are lacking; in checked studies, under half of them reflect an unresolved V gene, and why the rest are absent is not known. This sample is represented by about 7,000 clones; approximately 83% of them were singletons. 42% of the sample is taken by the ten largest. The material sequenced was peripheral blood mononuclear cells (PBMCs), taken before the fourth cycle of nivolumab. All receptors come from a human donor with classical Hodgkin lymphoma.

This clone appeared a single time. The V and J genes are TRBV5-1 and TRBJ2-7, with TRBD2 matching over 14 bases. From germline, CDR1 is SGHRS and CDR2 YFSETQ. V shed 4 bases and J 6 bases; nucleotides not matched to a gene: 3. The CDR3 has 14 amino acids. The CDR3 sequence is CASSGGTSGGEQYF. Written as DNA, the CDR3 is TGCGCCAGCAGCGGCGGGACTAGCGGGGGCGAGCAGTACTTC.

The chain is built from TRBV11-3 and TRBJ2-5, with a weak D call TRBD2 (6 bases). Trimming removed 5 bases at V and 1 base at J, with 14 bases between. Per germline, CDR1 SGHNT and CDR2 YENEEA. The CDR3 is 15 amino acids. The chain's CDR3 is CASSQGGAFQETQYF. Written as DNA, the CDR3 is TGTGCCAGCAGCCAGGGCGGGGCGTTCCAAGAGACCCAGTACTTC.

This chain uses TRBV18 with TRBJ2-1; D remains ambiguous. The V gene lost 4 bases and the J gene lost 2 bases, with 9 bases spanning the gap. Looked up from germline, CDR1 is KGHSH and CDR2 is LQKENI. The CDR3 is made up of 14 amino acids. The chain's CDR3 is CASSLDQPYNEQFF. CDR3 in DNA: TGTGCCAGCTCACTCGACCAGCCCTACAATGAGCAGTTCTTC.

The chain uses TRBV16 and TRBJ1-3; D unresolved. CDR3 length: 13 amino acids. V lost 7 bases to trimming and J lost 4 bases, with 11 bases between them. Germline CDR1 is KGHSY and CDR2 is FQNENV. The CDR3: CASTPGMGNTIYF. The DNA of the CDR3 is TGTGCCAGCACCCCGGGTATGGGAAACACCATATATTTT.

The chain uses TRBV7-6 and TRBJ1-4, with unresolved D. Trimming removed 1 base at V and 6 bases at J, with 18 bases between. CDR1 is SGHVS, CDR2 FNYEAQ, per germline. The CDR3 loop spans 17 amino acids. The CDR3 DNA sequence: TGTGCCAGCAGCTTAGGTTTGAGCAGTCAGCCCGATGAAAAACTGTTTTTT. Its translation: CASSLGLSSQPDEKLFF.

A few counts support this clone. V gene TRBV27 combines with J gene TRBJ2-1; maybe TRBD1 (5 bases). CDR1 MNHEY and CDR2 SMNVEV come from the germline V gene (reference sequence). This CDR3 has 15 residues. The V and J ends lost 7 bases and 7 bases respectively, with 20 bases between them. The CDR3: CASTFGSPSGNEQFF. The CDR3 DNA reads TGTGCCAGCACCTTCGGCTCTCCGTCAGGGAATGAGCAGTTCTTC.

The chain combines TRBV5-1 with TRBJ1-1; 9 nucleotides align to TRBD1. Trimming removed 4 bases from V and 2 bases from J; junction bases left unmatched: 6. The CDR3 length is 15 residues. In germline, CDR1 is SGHRS, CDR2 YFSETQ. The CDR3 sequence: CASSRRQGENTEAFF. As DNA, the CDR3 is TGCGCCAGCAGCAGGAGACAGGGGGAAAACACTGAAGCTTTCTTT. Using reference TRBV5-1 and TRBJ1-1 for the parts outside the CDR3, the full variable domain is KAGVTQTPRYLIKTRGQQVTLSCSPISGHRSVSWYQQTPGQGLQFLFEYFSETQRNKGNFPGRFSGRQFSNSRSEMNVSTLELGDSALYLCASSRRQGENTEAFFGQGTRLTVV.

The chain combines TRBV10-3 with TRBJ2-1; 9 nucleotides align to TRBD2. Trimming removed 0 bases from V and 6 bases from J; junction bases left unmatched: 6. The germline gives CDR1 ENHRY, CDR2 SYGVKD. This CDR3 comprises 16 residues. CDR3 DNA: TGTGCCATCAGTGAGTCCCGCGGGAGGGCACTCAATGAGCAGTTCTTC. It is translated as CAISESRGRALNEQFF.

The CDR3 reads CASLDRALGTGELFF. The CDR3, as DNA: TGTGCCAGCCTTGACAGGGCCCTTGGCACCGGGGAGCTGTTTTTT. The V and J genes are TRBV19 and TRBJ2-2, with TRBD1 matching over 7 bases. With V trimmed by 9 bases and J by 4 bases, 11 bases remained unmatched. Germline values: CDR1 LNHDA, CDR2 SQIVND (reference sequence). The length of the CDR3 is 15 residues. The whole variable domain, remainder taken from reference TRBV19 and TRBJ2-2, is DGGITQSPKYLFRKEGQNVTLSCEQNLNHDAMYWYRQDPGQGLRLIYYSQIVNDFQKGDIAEGYSVSREKKESFPLTVTSAQKNPTAFYLCASLDRALGTGELFFGEGSRLTVL.

This clone is a singleton in its sample. The chain has TRBV27 and TRBJ2-5; D is undetermined. CDR3 size: 12 residues. V was clipped by 1 base and J by 3 bases, with 3 bases between them. Germline CDR1 MNHEY, CDR2 SMNVEV (reference sequence). CDR3: CASSLLKETQYF. The DNA for the CDR3 is TGTGCCAGCAGTTTATTGAAAGAGACCCAGTACTTC.

The genes are TRBV15 and TRBJ1-2, with 10 bases fitting TRBD1. V dropped 8 bases and J dropped 8; count of bases not matched to a gene: 2. The CDR3 consists of 11 residues. Germline CDR1 reads LNHNV; CDR2 reads YYDKDF (reference sequence). The CDR3 nucleotides are TGTGCCACCGGGACAGGGGCGGGCTACACCTTC. Translation: CATGTGAGYTF.

V usage is TRBV7-2 and J usage is TRBJ2-5, with TRBD1 matching over 10 bases. This CDR3 is built from 15 residues. After removal of 2 bases from V and 3 bases from J, the junction contained 3 bases not matched to a gene. Germline V lookup: CDR1 SGHTA, CDR2 FQGNSA. The CDR3 DNA is TGTGCCAGCAGCTTATGGGGGACAGGGGAAGAGACCCAGTACTTC. Its translation is CASSLWGTGEETQYF.

The chain carries TRBV5-5 and TRBJ1-5; 10 bases fit TRBD1. V lost 2 bases and J lost 3; bases outside the gene matches: 2. The CDR3 runs 15 residues. Germline values: CDR1 SGHKS, CDR2 YYEKEE (reference sequence). The CDR3 sequence: CASSLGTGANQPQHF. As DNA, the CDR3 is TGTGCCAGCAGCTTAGGGACAGGGGCCAATCAGCCCCAGCATTTT.

The V call is TRBV7-9, the J call TRBJ2-3; weak D call: TRBD2 (6 bases). Trimming took off 2 bases at V and 1 base at J, with 13 bases between the two ends. This CDR3 spans 16 amino acids. The germline V gene has CDR1 SEHNR and CDR2 FQNEAQ (reference sequence). Here the CDR3 DNA reads TGTGCCAGCAGCTTAAGTCCGGGAGAGGGCACAGATACGCAGTATTTT. It is translated as CASSLSPGEGTDTQYF.

The V call is TRBV15, the J call TRBJ1-5, with no clear D. The V and J ends lost 0 bases and 5 bases respectively, with 8 bases between them. CDR1 is LNHNV, CDR2 YYDKDF, per germline (reference sequence). This CDR3 spans 14 amino acids. The CDR3 DNA sequence: TGTGCCACCAGCAGAGATCGAACTTATCAGCCCCAGCATTTT. The encoded protein is CATSRDRTYQPQHF.

This chain uses TRBV28 with TRBJ2-5; unclear D gene. V was shortened by 6 bases and J by 1 base, with 9 bases between the two germline ends. Germline assignment: CDR1 MDHEN and CDR2 SYDVKM. The CDR3 covers 13 residues. CDR3 region: CASRTVLQETQYF. As DNA, the CDR3 is TGTGCCAGCAGAACCGTCCTCCAAGAGACCCAGTACTTC.